This TCR beta chain comes out of a study of T cells in Graves' hyperthyroidism and ophthalmopathy. Whole-study results and caveats: Within blood appeared most thyroid clonotypes that had expanded above 0.001. For ophthalmopathy, model prediction preceded onset by a median about 6 months.

Template material for amplifying TCR beta CDR3 regions consisted of RNA transcripts. The TCR CDR3 was amplified in a first-round RT-PCR using the HTBI primer set. One entry per CDR3 protein results from TCRdb running MiXCR on the multiplex PCR reads. The top ten hold about two fifths of the sample, which has more than 500,000 distinct CDR3 sequences, 46% seen once. Exclusion criteria comprised uncontrolled infection, other autoimmune disease, pregnancy or lactation. Clinical symptoms, serum thyroxine and TRAb, thyroid ultrasound and orbital computed tomography together formed the diagnostic basis. In the case of this clonotype: Its antigen remains unidentified.

Germline values: CDR1 DFQATT, CDR2 SNEGSKA (reference sequence). The ends were cut back, 1 base at V and 1 base at J, with 14 bases in the middle. This CDR3 has 15 residues. The sequenced sample consisted of peripheral blood or thyroid tissue (not recorded which). J is TRBJ2-7 and V is TRBV20-1; D uncertain. The clonotype originates from an adult woman with Graves' disease, either hyperthyroidism or ophthalmopathy (not recorded which). The CDR3 DNA reads TGCAGTGCTAGAGCACCCATCCGGTCTTCCTACGAGCAGTACTTC. Translated: CSARAPIRSSYEQYF.